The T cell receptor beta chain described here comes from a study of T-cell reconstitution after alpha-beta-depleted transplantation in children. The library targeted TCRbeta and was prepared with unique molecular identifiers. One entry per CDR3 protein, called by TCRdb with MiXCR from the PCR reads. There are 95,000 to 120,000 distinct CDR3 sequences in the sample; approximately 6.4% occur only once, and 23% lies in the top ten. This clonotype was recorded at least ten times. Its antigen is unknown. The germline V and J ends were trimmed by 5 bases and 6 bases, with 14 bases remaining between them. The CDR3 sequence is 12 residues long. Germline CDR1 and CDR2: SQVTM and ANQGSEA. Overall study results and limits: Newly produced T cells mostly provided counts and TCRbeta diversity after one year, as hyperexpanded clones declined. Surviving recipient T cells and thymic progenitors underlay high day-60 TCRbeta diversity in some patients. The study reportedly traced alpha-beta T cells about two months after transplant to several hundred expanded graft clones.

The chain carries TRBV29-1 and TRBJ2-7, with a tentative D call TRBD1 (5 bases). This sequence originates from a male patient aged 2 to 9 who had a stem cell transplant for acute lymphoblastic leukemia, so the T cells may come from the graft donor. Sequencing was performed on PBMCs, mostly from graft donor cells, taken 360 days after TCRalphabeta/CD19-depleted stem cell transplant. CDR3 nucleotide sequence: TGCAGCGTTTCCTCCCCCCAGGGCGAGCAGTACTTC. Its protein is CSVSSPQGEQYF.